The subject of this entry is one TCR beta chain. The antigen is undetermined. The length of the CDR3 is 12 residues. The germline CDR1 and CDR2 sequences are LNHDA and SQIVND (reference sequence). The V end lost 9 bases, the J end lost 9 bases, and 15 bases lay between the germline ends. This sample was included in a study of cytomegalovirus exposure and HLA in healthy donors. Overall study: The Caucasian-associated ancestry cluster contained 75% to 85% of the approximately 420 genotyped donors.

A multiplex PCR was run with 60 Vbeta primers and 13 Jbeta primers. Assay: immunoSEQ multiplex PCR; the TCRdb copy retains only in-frame clones and omits some. The sample's table shows roughly 200,000 clones. Overall study findings and caveats: An analysis done earlier found most TCR beta V segments productive about 90% or about 30% of the time. Later analysis reportedly placed an Asian-associated ancestry cluster below the roughly 680-donor mean in N-insertions. Most TCR sequences proved rare, with some public TCRs found in many donors.

This TCR derives from a man under 40 in good health and CMV-seronegative. The specimen sequenced was PBMCs. The chain carries TRBV19 and TRBJ2-1; D might be TRBD2 (6 bases). CDR3 DNA: TGTGCCAGCGACGCGGGGTACGGTGAGCAGTTCTTC. This sequence encodes CASDAGYGEQFF.